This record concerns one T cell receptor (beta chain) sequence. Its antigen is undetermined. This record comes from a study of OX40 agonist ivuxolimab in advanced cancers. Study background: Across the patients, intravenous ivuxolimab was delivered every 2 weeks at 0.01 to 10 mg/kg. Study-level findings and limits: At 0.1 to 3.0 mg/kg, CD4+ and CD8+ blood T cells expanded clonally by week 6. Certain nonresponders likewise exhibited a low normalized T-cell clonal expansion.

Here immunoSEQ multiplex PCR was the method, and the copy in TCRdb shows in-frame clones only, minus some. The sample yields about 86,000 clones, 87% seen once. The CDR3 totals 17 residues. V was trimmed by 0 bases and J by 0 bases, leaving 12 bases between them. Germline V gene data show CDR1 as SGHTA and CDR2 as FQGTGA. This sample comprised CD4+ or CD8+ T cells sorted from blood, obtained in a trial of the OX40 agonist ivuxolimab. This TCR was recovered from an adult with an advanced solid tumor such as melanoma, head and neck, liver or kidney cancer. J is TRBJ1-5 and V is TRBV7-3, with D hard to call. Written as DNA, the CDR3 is TGTGCCAGCAGCTTAACCGGGCCATATTATAGCAATCAGCCCCAGCATTTT. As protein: CASSLTGPYYSNQPQHF.